This T cell receptor (beta chain) was sequenced in a study of neurological immune-mediated disorders. The V gene lost 0 bases and the J gene lost 0 bases, with 15 bases spanning the gap. CDR1 is DFQATT and CDR2 is SNEGSKA in the germline V gene (reference sequence). CDR3 size: 16 residues. TCRdb used MiXCR to reprocess the 5' RACE reads, holding one entry per CDR3 protein. The sample records tens of thousands of distinct CDR3 sequences, around 3.1% being singletons. This clonotype was detected many times. The clonotype comes from a man between 40 and 49 years old with multiple sclerosis. Sequenced sample: PBMCs. The chain couples TRBV20-1 to TRBJ2-7; possibly TRBD2 for D (6 bases). The CDR3 bases are TGCAGTGCTAGAGATGGGAGGCGGGGCAGCTCCTACGAGCAGTACTTC. Translation gives CSARDGRRGSSYEQYF.